Given below is one T cell receptor beta chain in context. There is no known antigen for this receptor. The library relied on 5' RACE. For each TCR library, about 4,000 ng of total RNA was used. For each sample, cDNA synthesis with SMARTScribe reverse transcriptase was split into eight separate reactions. During cDNA synthesis, unique molecular identifiers containing a 6-nucleotide sample barcode were introduced by template switching. TCRalpha and TCRbeta cDNA was amplified in two nested PCRs of roughly 16 and 10 cycles, and bead purification was carried out after each PCR. Before amplification, the cDNA was both treated with uracil DNA-glycosylase and purified with the QIAquick PCR purification kit. The second PCR added Illumina TruSeq-compatible adapters along with sample-specific barcodes. Library quality and concentration were checked on TapeStation and Qubit, and libraries were pooled at around 4.9 ng each. Sequencing of the pooled libraries was done on an Illumina HiSeq2500 single-index Rapid Run using custom sequencing primers and 2 x 100 bp reads. The study's own analysis went as follows. MiGEC version 1.2.6 was used for UMI-based consensus assembly, which corrected PCR and sequencing errors. MiXCR version 2.1.1 was used for V(D)J alignment, clonotype assembly and CDR3 extraction. Normalisation of gene usage, clonotype sharing and MAIT/NKT TCR abundance was achieved by analysing the top 1000, 10 000 and 20 000 clonotypes per sample. After downsampling to 27 000 UMIs, diversity was calculated as the inverse Simpson index using the vegan R package. Paired Mann-Whitney U tests were applied to discordant twin pairs, with Benjamini-Hochberg correction for multiple testing. After reprocessing by TCRdb, each CDR3 protein sequence is one entry, and no DNA is given. The V and J calls were determined by TCRdb, not by the authors. The sample table records approximately 150,000 distinct CDR3 sequences. 2.4% of the sample is in the top ten clones.

From each donor, an approximately 2.5 ml peripheral blood sample was collected into PAXgene tubes and kept at -80 degrees C. Total RNA was isolated from whole blood with the PAXgene blood miRNA kit on an automated QIAcube, without T cell sorting. Deep TCRalpha and TCRbeta repertoire profiling with unique molecular barcoding was performed on peripheral blood of monozygotic twin pairs concordant or discordant for inflammatory bowel disease. For every twin pair, smoking habits were documented, and each individual was categorised as a current, former or never smoker. The data originate from a study of monozygotic twins with inflammatory bowel disease (dated by TCRdb to between 2017 and 2020). As for the study more broadly: The full study comprised some 30 monozygotic twin pairs: nine German pairs (four IBD-concordant, five IBD-discordant) and 19 IBD-discordant Danish pairs. The search for disease-associated traits relied mainly on comparing, within discordant pairs, IBD patients with their genetically identical healthy co-twins. Each individual had, on average, about 151 000 unique TCRalpha sequences and 181 000 unique TCRbeta sequences available for analysis.

Study-wide conclusions, independent of this receptor: The results gave no support for a single strong signal or clonotype linked to IBD. Different T cell subtypes could not be distinguished in the analysis. TCRbeta repertoire diversity, by inverse Simpson index, was decreased in IBD patients compared with their healthy co-twins. IBD patients shared fewer clonotypes with other individuals than healthy twins did, most markedly in patients showing signs of disease activity. Repertoire similarity did not differ between concordant and discordant twins, which could be due to limited statistical power. Differing immunosuppressive treatments among patients may have added background noise and inter-individual variability to the repertoires.

Taken from the germline V gene, the CDR1 and CDR2 loops are SGHTA and FQGTGA. The CDR3 has 14 amino acids, counting the end cysteine and phenylalanine. The record lacks a DNA sequence. The V and J segments used are TRBV7-3 and TRBJ1-1; the TCRdb D gene call, TRBD1, has no DNA to confirm it. The material sequenced was blood. This clonotype originated in a human donor with ulcerative colitis or Crohn's disease, or a healthy co-twin of an affected twin (not recorded which). Here the CDR3 is given as CASSSTGSRTEAFF.